The 26 T cell receptor beta chains below were found in one sample sequenced in a study of blood T cell repertoires in COVID-19. The protocol was immunoSEQ multiplex PCR, while the TCRdb copy is restricted to in-frame clones and leaves out a portion. The sample has nearly 400,000 clones; just under 90% are singletons. The sequenced material came from PBMCs or T cells enriched from blood (not recorded which). These receptors were obtained from a woman between 25 and 40 years old who had recovered from COVID-19.

The J gene is TRBJ1-5, the V gene TRBV30; D is perhaps TRBD1 (5 bases). Trimming took off 0 bases at V and 6 bases at J, with 15 bases between the two ends. This CDR3 has 15 amino acids. From germline, CDR1 is GTSNPN and CDR2 SVGIG (reference sequence). For the CDR3, the DNA is TGTGCCTGGAGTGTACGCCAGGGTCGAAGTCAGCCCCAGCATTTT. Translated: CAWSVRQGRSQPQHF.

The CDR3 is CASSPGTGGDNEQFF. The CDR3 nucleotides read TGTGCCAGCAGCCCCGGGACAGGGGGTGACAATGAGCAGTTCTTC. V is TRBV11-3 and J is TRBJ2-1, with 11 bases fitting TRBD1. Germline assignment: CDR1 SGHNT and CDR2 YENEEA. V dropped 5 bases and J dropped 5; count of bases not matched to a gene: 5. This CDR3 has 15 amino acids.

J is TRBJ1-1 and V is TRBV2; no firm D call. The germline CDR1 and CDR2 sequences are SNHLY and FYNNEI. Trimming pared 4 bases from V and 11 bases from J, leaving 11 bases between. CDR3 length equals 11 residues. The CDR3 sequence: CASSVGAAAFF. For the CDR3, the DNA is TGTGCCAGCAGTGTGGGAGCTGCGGCTTTCTTT.

Concerning this clone itself: This sequence may be a read error, since a much larger clone differs from it by one base. The chain couples TRBV7-8 to TRBJ1-2; 10 bases agree with TRBD1. The CDR3 runs 13 residues. Trimming took 1 base from V and 7 from J; bases not matched to a gene: 0. Germline CDR1 is SGHVS and CDR2 is FQNEAQ. CDR3 DNA sequence: TGTGCCAGCAGCTTAGGGACAGGGGGTGGCTACACCTTC. This translates into CASSLGTGGGYTF.

The chain joins TRBV7-9 to TRBJ1-2; 9 nucleotides match TRBD1. Trimming took 1 base from V and 9 from J; bases not matched to a gene: 12. The CDR3 extends over 16 amino acids. Germline V gene data show CDR1 as SEHNR and CDR2 as FQNEAQ (reference sequence). CDR3 sequence: CASSLDPGQGKLSYTF. CDR3 in DNA: TGTGCCAGCAGCTTAGATCCAGGACAGGGGAAGCTGAGCTACACCTTC.

The genes are TRBV4-1 and TRBJ2-5, with no clear D. From germline, CDR1 is MGHRA and CDR2 YSYEKL. V dropped 0 bases and J dropped 0 bases, with 8 bases sitting between them. This CDR3 comprises 15 residues. The CDR3 DNA reads TGCGCCAGCAGCCAAGATATCAGTCACCAAGAGACCCAGTACTTC. It encodes CASSQDISHQETQYF.

Turning to this clone: One junction end disagrees with the germline gene, perhaps due to a read error. The chain uses TRBV7-3 and TRBJ2-7; 8 nucleotides align to TRBD2. CDR3 length: 15 amino acids. In germline, CDR1 is SGHTA, CDR2 FQGTGA. The CDR3 DNA reads TGTGCCAGCAGTTTAAGCGGGGGCGTGGGCAACGAGCAGTACTTC. Protein: CASSLSGGVGNEQYF.

The V and J genes are TRBV18 and TRBJ1-1; D may be TRBD1 (5 bases). V was cut by 3 bases and J by 0 bases, with 11 bases left in between. The CDR3 totals 15 residues. Germline V gene lookup returns CDR1 KGHSH and CDR2 LQKENI. The CDR3 nucleotides are TGTGCCAGCTCACCTCCAGGGTTCATGAACACTGAAGCTTTCTTT. It specifies CASSPPGFMNTEAFF.

The CDR3 region has the DNA TGCGCCAGCAGCTTGGATAGCTCTGGGGCCAACGTCCTGACTTTC. Its translation is CASSLDSSGANVLTF. The rearrangement joins TRBV5-1 to TRBJ2-6; D gene unclear. Trimming took off 0 bases at V and 0 bases at J, with 4 bases between the two ends. The germline V gene has CDR1 SGHRS and CDR2 YFSETQ. The CDR3 has 15 residues.

DNA of the CDR3: TGTGCCTGGAGTCCGAAGAACAGGGTCTCTGGAAACACCATATATTTT. Protein: CAWSPKNRVSGNTIYF. The rearrangement joins TRBV30 to TRBJ1-3; a weak D match, TRBD1 (6 bases). Germline V gene sequence: CDR1 GTSNPN, CDR2 SVGIG (reference sequence). V was cut by 2 bases and J by 0 bases, with 14 bases left in between. CDR3 size: 16 residues.

The CDR3 DNA sequence: TGTGCCAGCAGCCAGAGACTAGCGGGTCTCCACGAGCAGTACTTC. Translating gives CASSQRLAGLHEQYF. This chain connects TRBV7-9 to TRBJ2-7, with 10 bases that match TRBD2. The CDR3 is 15 residues long. CDR1 is SEHNR, CDR2 FQNEAQ, per germline (reference sequence). Germline trimming cut 5 bases from V and 5 bases from J; bases unmatched to any gene: 9.

This chain joins TRBV19 and TRBJ2-7; 10 positions agree with TRBD2. With 4 bases clipped from V and 3 bases from J, the junction kept 3 bases outside the gene matches. CDR1 and CDR2 (germline): LNHDA, SQIVND (reference sequence). CDR3 size: 14 residues. The CDR3 sequence: CASSRGLASYEQYF. CDR3 DNA: TGTGCCAGTAGTAGGGGACTAGCGAGCTACGAGCAGTACTTC.

The V and J genes are TRBV28 and TRBJ1-1; D is unresolved. V was pared by 2 bases and J by 0 bases, with 7 bases between. The CDR3 totals 14 residues. From germline, CDR1 is MDHEN and CDR2 SYDVKM. The CDR3 spells CASSLIPLNTEAFF. In nucleotides, the CDR3 is TGTGCCAGCAGTTTAATCCCGTTGAACACTGAAGCTTTCTTT.

The V call is TRBV14, the J call TRBJ2-7; weak D call: TRBD2 (6 bases). Germline values: CDR1 SGHDN, CDR2 FVKESK. V dropped 1 base and J dropped 6 bases, with 16 bases sitting between them. The CDR3 is made up of 15 amino acids. CDR3 residues: CASSQAVAREAEQYF. The DNA for the CDR3 is TGTGCCAGCAGCCAAGCGGTAGCCAGGGAGGCCGAGCAGTACTTC. The full variable domain, rest sourced from reference TRBV14 and TRBJ2-7, is EAGVTQFPSHSVIEKGQTVTLRCDPISGHDNLYWYRRVMGKEIKFLLHFVKESKQDESGMPNNRFLAERTGGTYSTLKVQPAELEDSGVYFCASSQAVAREAEQYFGPGTRLTVT.

The chain recombines TRBV18 with TRBJ2-1, with D possibly being TRBD2 (5 bases). Germline assignment: CDR1 KGHSH and CDR2 LQKENI. Trimming stripped 8 bases from V and 0 bases from J, with 14 bases between. The CDR3 is 15 amino acids. This CDR3 is CASLSTITSYNEQFF. DNA for the CDR3: TGTGCCAGCCTGTCGACTATCACCTCCTACAATGAGCAGTTCTTC.

V gene TRBV12-5 combines with J gene TRBJ1-3; TRBD1 matches at 7 bases. The CDR3 spans 14 residues. The ends lost 5 bases at V and 5 bases at J; junction bases unmatched: 6. Germline assignment: CDR1 LGHNT and CDR2 FRNRAP. The DNA for the CDR3 is TGTGCTAGTGGTCCCCCGACAGGGCGAAACACCATATATTTT. This translates into CASGPPTGRNTIYF. Full variable domain (outside the CDR3, taken from reference TRBV12-5 and TRBJ1-3): DARVTQTPRHKVTEMGQEVTMRCQPILGHNTVFWYRQTMMQGLELLAYFRNRAPLDDSGMPKDRFSAEMPDATLATLKIQPSEPRDSAVYFCASGPPTGRNTIYFGEGSWLTVV.

This clone has more than one count but fewer than ten. This chain uses TRBV9 with TRBJ1-3; no firm D call. The CDR3 has 16 residues. Per germline, CDR1 SGDLS and CDR2 YYNGEE. V lost 0 bases and J lost 0, with 10 bases in between. The chain's CDR3 is CASSVATGYSGNTIYF. The DNA of the CDR3 is TGTGCCAGCAGCGTAGCTACGGGATACTCTGGAAACACCATATATTTT.

This chain connects TRBV10-3 to TRBJ2-5; tentatively, D is TRBD2 (5 bases). CDR3 length equals 14 residues. Germline V gene lookup returns CDR1 ENHRY and CDR2 SYGVKD. Between the trimmed V and J ends, which lost 10 bases and 0 bases, there was a span of 15 bases. The CDR3 DNA follows: TGTGCCACTGTATCTTCGGGGAACCAAGAGACCCAGTACTTC. Translating it yields CATVSSGNQETQYF.

The V gene is TRBV4-3, the J gene TRBJ1-4; no reliable D call. CDR3 length equals 16 residues. The V end lost 0 bases, the J end lost 5 bases, and 13 bases lay between the germline ends. Germline loops: CDR1 LGHNA, CDR2 YSLEER. CDR3 sequence reads: CASSQDLAGQNEKLFF. CDR3 nucleotides: TGCGCCAGCAGCCAAGATCTCGCAGGTCAAAATGAAAAACTGTTTTTT.

J is TRBJ1-1 and V is TRBV6-2 or TRBV6-3; D remains ambiguous. Germline V gene data show CDR1 as MNHEY and CDR2 as SVGEGT. The CDR3 sequence is 13 residues long. Trimming left V 6 bases short and J 5 bases short, with 13 bases between. The CDR3 reads CASSPPRETEAFF. The CDR3 region has the DNA TGTGCCAGCAGCCCCCCTCGGGAGACTGAAGCTTTCTTT.

This clone was observed once. The chain is built from TRBV4-3 and TRBJ1-2, with 8 nucleotides matching TRBD1. The CDR3 is 18 amino acids. The germline CDR1 and CDR2 sequences are LGHNA and YSLEER. V lost 0 bases, J lost 0 bases, and 9 bases stayed unmatched. The CDR3 bases are TGCGCCAGCAGCCAAGATACGGCAGGGGGCCGGACTAACTATGGCTACACCTTC. This codes for CASSQDTAGGRTNYGYTF.

Only a few counts were recorded for this clone. This chain connects TRBV19 to TRBJ2-7; D perhaps matches TRBD2 (5 bases). The germline CDR1 and CDR2 sequences are LNHDA and SQIVND (reference sequence). There are 15 residues in the CDR3. V lost 5 bases to trimming and J lost 5 bases, with 19 bases between them. The CDR3 here is CASSPEDLLSNEQYF. CDR3 DNA sequence: TGTGCCAGTAGTCCAGAGGACTTACTATCTAACGAGCAGTACTTC.

The chain links TRBV6-5 to TRBJ1-5; 7 bases are a match to TRBD1. CDR3 length: 15 amino acids. Germline V CDR1 and CDR2: MNHEY, SVGAGI. Germline trimming cut 0 bases from V and 7 bases from J; bases unmatched to any gene: 6. Here the CDR3 DNA reads TGTGCCAGCAGTTACTCAGGGGACAGAAGGCAGCCCCAGCATTTT. Amino acids: CASSYSGDRRQPQHF.

This clone has a handful of counts. This chain uses TRBV3-1 (or the pseudogene TRBV3-2) with TRBJ1-5; D might be TRBD1 (5 bases). There are 16 residues in the CDR3. The germline gives CDR1 LGHDT, CDR2 YNNKEL (reference sequence). Between the trimmed V and J ends, which lost 4 bases and 5 bases, there was a span of 18 bases. The DNA of the CDR3 is TGTGCCAGCAGCCCGACCCTTCAGGGTATCCATCAGCCCCAGCATTTT. The encoded protein is CASSPTLQGIHQPQHF.

V gene TRBV19 combines with J gene TRBJ2-4, with 7 bases matching TRBD2. Trimming at V came to 7 bases and at J to 7 bases, leaving 13 bases not matched to a gene. Looked up from germline, CDR1 is LNHDA and CDR2 is SQIVND (reference sequence). The CDR3 sequence is 15 residues long. CDR3 DNA: TGTGCCAGTACTCTTTTCGCGGGAGAATCGAACATTCAGTACTTC. Protein: CASTLFAGESNIQYF.

The V gene is TRBV4-1, the J gene TRBJ2-7, with TRBD1 identical over 9 bases. Germline lookup yields CDR1 MGHRA and CDR2 YSYEKL. This CDR3 has 14 residues. Germline trimming cut 1 base from V and 9 bases from J; bases unmatched to any gene: 7. The CDR3 protein is CASSQVWTGDGQYF. For the CDR3, the DNA is TGCGCCAGCAGCCAAGTTTGGACAGGGGATGGGCAGTACTTC.